Below are 21 T cell receptor beta chains sequenced from a single sample in a study of T cell responses to AZD1222 COVID-19 vaccine. The method was immunoSEQ multiplex PCR; TCRdb's version includes in-frame clones alone and lacks a portion of them. Counted here are approximately 100,000 clones, approximately 91% occurring once; the ten biggest clones make up 6.5% to 8.5%. This specimen consisted of peripheral blood, obtained on day 0 of AZD1222 vaccination. The receptors stem from an adult in good health.

The genes are TRBV5-1 and TRBJ2-5; D is ambiguous. Trimming stripped 0 bases from V and 1 base from J, with 13 bases between. This CDR3 is built from 16 residues. Germline lookup yields CDR1 SGHRS and CDR2 YFSETQ. CDR3 DNA: TGCGCCAGCAGCTTGGCATTCAACCGGATCCAAGAGACCCAGTACTTC. It encodes CASSLAFNRIQETQYF.

J is TRBJ1-5 and V is TRBV10-3; D unclear. The CDR3 covers 12 residues. Trimming pared 8 bases from V and 4 bases from J, leaving 9 bases between. Germline lookup yields CDR1 ENHRY and CDR2 SYGVKD. CDR3 amino acids: CAISPPNQPQHF. The CDR3 DNA reads TGTGCCATCTCTCCCCCAAATCAGCCCCAGCATTTT.

This chain's CDR3 is CAIRVGDRGTEAFF. CDR3 DNA sequence: TGTGCCATCAGAGTCGGGGATCGAGGCACTGAAGCTTTCTTT. This sequence joins TRBV10-3 and TRBJ1-1; D gene unclear. Trimming removed 6 bases from V and 4 bases from J, with 15 bases in between. The V gene's germline CDR1 is ENHRY and CDR2 SYGVKD. The CDR3 spans 14 residues.

The chain is built from TRBV19 and TRBJ1-5; no clear D gene. CDR1 is LNHDA and CDR2 is SQIVND in the germline V gene (reference sequence). V was clipped by 10 bases and J by 3 bases, with 13 bases between them. This CDR3 is built from 13 residues. The CDR3 DNA follows: TGTGCCACCCTGGAGGGTAACAATCAGCCCCAGCATTTT. Protein: CATLEGNNQPQHF.

This sequence joins TRBV5-1 and TRBJ2-5; a possible D gene is TRBD1 (6 bases). This CDR3 has 14 amino acids. Germline CDR1 is SGHRS and CDR2 is YFSETQ. The V end lost 3 bases, the J end lost 2 bases, and 11 bases lay between the germline ends. CDR3 DNA sequence: TGCGCCAGCAGCTCAGGGGCCACTCAAGAGACCCAGTACTTC. Protein sequence: CASSSGATQETQYF.

The chain couples TRBV5-1 to TRBJ2-3; 9 nucleotides align to TRBD2. V gave up 4 bases and J gave up 2 bases; unmatched junction bases: 11. This CDR3 is built from 17 residues. Per germline, CDR1 SGHRS and CDR2 YFSETQ. The CDR3 protein is CASSPLGSGSYTDTQYF. CDR3 nucleotides: TGCGCCAGCAGCCCCCTCGGTAGCGGGAGCTACACAGATACGCAGTATTTT.

The chain uses TRBV18 and TRBJ1-3; D is ambiguous. The V gene's germline CDR1 is KGHSH and CDR2 LQKENI. The CDR3 extends over 14 amino acids. V was cut by 2 bases and J by 2 bases, with 7 bases left in between. Here the CDR3 DNA reads TGTGCCAGCTCACCAGGGAGTACTGGAAACACCATATATTTT. Its protein is CASSPGSTGNTIYF.

The chain is built from TRBV5-8 and TRBJ1-5; D gene unclear. Per germline, CDR1 SGHTS and CDR2 YDEGEE. CDR3 length: 14 residues. V gave up 0 bases and J gave up 3 bases, with 7 bases separating them. CDR3 residues: CASSLEPDNQPQHF. The CDR3 DNA is TGTGCCAGCAGCTTGGAACCGGACAATCAGCCCCAGCATTTT.

The rearrangement uses TRBV5-8 and TRBJ2-3, with D tentatively TRBD1 (5 bases). V was clipped by 0 bases and J by 3 bases, with 11 bases between them. In germline, CDR1 is SGHTS, CDR2 YDEGEE. This CDR3 is 15 amino acids long. This chain's CDR3 is CASSLGRRGTDTQYF. The CDR3 nucleotides read TGTGCCAGCAGCTTGGGGCGAAGGGGAACAGATACGCAGTATTTT.

The CDR3 DNA is TGTGCCAGCAGTCCCGGGACTAGCTTTAGTGTTAATGAGCAGTTCTTC. The encoded protein is CASSPGTSFSVNEQFF. V gene TRBV5-8 combines with J gene TRBJ2-1; TRBD2 matches at 9 bases. From germline, CDR1 is SGHTS and CDR2 YDEGEE. There are 16 residues in the CDR3. Trimming cost V 5 bases and J 7 bases; bases outside gene matches: 13. Filled out from reference TRBV5-8 and TRBJ2-1, the complete variable domain reads EAGVTQSPTHLIKTRGQQATLRCSPISGHTSVYWYQQALGLGLQFLLWYDEGEERNRGNFPPRFSGRQFPNYSSELNVNALELEDSALYLCASSPGTSFSVNEQFFGPGTRLTVL.

The chain joins TRBV27 to TRBJ1-2; D perhaps matches TRBD1 (5 bases). Germline-derived CDR1 and CDR2 are MNHEY and SMNVEV (reference sequence). The CDR3 spans 12 residues. Trimming cost V 6 bases and J 5 bases, with 10 bases left between them. In nucleotides, the CDR3 is TGTGCCAGCAGCCGGGACGGTTATGGCTACACCTTC. This translates into CASSRDGYGYTF.

The V gene is TRBV7-9, the J gene TRBJ2-1; the match to TRBD1 covers 7 bases. This CDR3 spans 14 amino acids. Germline V gene sequence: CDR1 SEHNR, CDR2 FQNEAQ (reference sequence). J was trimmed by 6 bases and V by 2 bases; bases with no gene match: 4. The CDR3, as DNA: TGTGCCAGCAGCTTAAGGGCAGGGGGCAATGAGCAGTTCTTC. It yields the protein CASSLRAGGNEQFF.

This clone was seen a few times. The chain has TRBV18 and TRBJ1-5; D is uncertain. The CDR3 has 15 amino acids. Germline-derived CDR1 and CDR2 are KGHSH and LQKENI. V lost 2 bases and J lost 0, with 8 bases in between. The CDR3 coding sequence is TGTGCCAGCTCACCAAGCGGGGATAGCAATCAGCCCCAGCATTTT. Translation gives CASSPSGDSNQPQHF.

The chain combines TRBV5-5 with TRBJ1-6, with TRBD1 matching 7 bases. Germline CDR1 and CDR2: SGHKS and YYEKEE (reference sequence). With 5 bases clipped from V and 1 base from J, the junction kept 12 bases outside the gene matches. This CDR3 spans 18 amino acids. The CDR3 DNA follows: TGTGCCAGCAGTCGGATCAGGGGGGTCGGGTCCTATAATTCACCCCTCCACTTT. This translates into CASSRIRGVGSYNSPLHF. Filled out from reference TRBV5-5 and TRBJ1-6, the complete variable domain reads DAGVTQSPTHLIKTRGQQVTLRCSPISGHKSVSWYQQVLGQGPQFIFQYYEKEERGRGNFPDRFSARQFPNYSSELNVNALLLGDSALYLCASSRIRGVGSYNSPLHFGNGTRLTVT.

The V and J genes are TRBV2 and TRBJ1-1, with D maybe TRBD1 (6 bases). CDR3 length equals 13 residues. The ends were cut back, 7 bases at V and 4 bases at J, with 13 bases in the middle. In germline, CDR1 is SNHLY, CDR2 FYNNEI. CDR3 sequence reads: CASTVDSRTEAFF. The CDR3 nucleotides are TGTGCCAGCACCGTGGACAGCCGCACTGAAGCTTTCTTT.

This chain uses TRBV27 with TRBJ2-3; 7 bases are a match to TRBD1. Germline CDR1 and CDR2: MNHEY and SMNVEV (reference sequence). The CDR3 has 14 residues. V shed 2 bases and J 9 bases; nucleotides not matched to a gene: 8. In DNA, the CDR3 is TGTGCCAGCAGTTTACAACCGACAGGGTTCACGCAGTATTTT. Residues: CASSLQPTGFTQYF.

This clone was recorded once. The chain carries TRBV21-1 and TRBJ1-6; TRBD1 was called by the table and not checked on the DNA. TRBV21-1 is a listed pseudogene. The CDR3 has 14 amino acids. The CDR3 here is CASSNKGVGSPLHF. As DNA, the CDR3 is TGTGCCAGCAGCAATAAGGGGGTAGGTTCACCCCTCCACTTT.

The V gene is TRBV6-2 or TRBV6-3, the J gene TRBJ2-2, with 10 bases identical to TRBD2. The CDR3 length is 17 residues. Looked up from germline, CDR1 is MNHEY and CDR2 is SVGEGT. Trimming at V came to 5 bases and at J to 2 bases, leaving 8 bases not matched to a gene. The CDR3 loop is CASSTVGLAANTGELFF. For the CDR3, the DNA is TGTGCCAGCAGTACCGTCGGACTAGCGGCAAACACCGGGGAGCTGTTTTTT.

The chain joins TRBV7-2 to TRBJ2-7, with TRBD2 matching 10 bases. CDR3 size: 15 residues. V trimming: 6 bases; J trimming: 1 base; junction bases outside the gene matches: 6. CDR1 is SGHTA, CDR2 FQGNSA, per germline. The CDR3 spells CASRLLAGASYEQYF. The DNA of the CDR3 is TGTGCCAGCAGATTGCTAGCGGGGGCATCCTACGAGCAGTACTTC.

The chain couples TRBV9 to TRBJ2-3; D ambiguous. The germline V and J ends were trimmed by 0 bases and 0 bases, with 17 bases remaining between them. The germline V gene encodes CDR1 SGDLS and CDR2 YYNGEE. This CDR3 is 18 amino acids long. The DNA of the CDR3 is TGTGCCAGCAGCGTAGCTTACCTCGATAGTTCTAGCACAGATACGCAGTATTTT. It encodes CASSVAYLDSSSTDTQYF.

This chain joins TRBV12-5 and TRBJ2-5; the match to TRBD2 covers 7 bases. V gave up 11 bases and J gave up 4 bases; unmatched junction bases: 7. The CDR3 sequence is 12 residues long. CDR1 LGHNT and CDR2 FRNRAP come from the germline V gene. Here the CDR3 reads CASLGGGETQYF. The CDR3 DNA follows: TGTGCTTCCCTTGGGGGGGGAGAGACCCAGTACTTC.